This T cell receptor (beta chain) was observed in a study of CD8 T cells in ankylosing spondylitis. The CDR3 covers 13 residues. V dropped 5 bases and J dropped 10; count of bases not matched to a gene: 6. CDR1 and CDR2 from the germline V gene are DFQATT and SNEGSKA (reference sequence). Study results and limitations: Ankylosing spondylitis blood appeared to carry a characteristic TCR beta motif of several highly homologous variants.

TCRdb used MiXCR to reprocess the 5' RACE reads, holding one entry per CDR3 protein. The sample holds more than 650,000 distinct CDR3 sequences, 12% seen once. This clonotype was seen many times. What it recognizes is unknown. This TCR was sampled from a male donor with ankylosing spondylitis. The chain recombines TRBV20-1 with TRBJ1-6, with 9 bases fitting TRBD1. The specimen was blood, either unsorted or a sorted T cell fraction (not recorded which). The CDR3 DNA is TGCAGTGCTCTGGACAGGGGAGGATCACCCCTCCACTTT. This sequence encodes CSALDRGGSPLHF.